Below, 3 T cell receptor beta chains from the same sample are listed, as sequenced in a study of blood T cell repertoires in COVID-19. Profiled with immunoSEQ multiplex PCR; TCRdb holds only in-frame clones, not every one. The sample comprises approximately 89,000 clones, 75% to 85% of which are singletons, and roughly a quarter rests with the top ten. The specimen sequenced was peripheral blood. Source of these receptors: a man between 65 and 79 years old with acute or convalescent COVID-19.

This clone has just one count. This chain links TRBV5-5 with TRBJ1-4, with D unclear. The CDR3 length is 14 residues. Trimming took off 4 bases at V and 8 bases at J, with 15 bases between the two ends. Germline V gene data show CDR1 as SGHKS and CDR2 as YYEKEE (reference sequence). In DNA, the CDR3 is TGTGCCAGCAGCCCTGACACTTTTGGGGAAAAACTGTTTTTT. Its protein product is CASSPDTFGEKLFF.

The rearrangement links TRBV4-3 to TRBJ2-1; 7 nucleotides line up with TRBD1. V was pared by 0 bases and J by 8 bases, with 7 bases of the junction left unmatched. Germline-derived CDR1 and CDR2 are LGHNA and YSLEER. CDR3 size: 15 residues. The CDR3 sequence is CASSQDEGGNDEQFF. The CDR3, as DNA: TGCGCCAGCAGCCAAGATGAAGGGGGCAACGATGAGCAGTTCTTC.

This clone was observed a single time. The chain carries TRBV4-1 and TRBJ1-3; 9 bases line up with TRBD1. The length of the CDR3 is 15 residues. Unmatched junction bases numbered 4, after V lost 3 bases and J lost 4 bases. The germline CDR1 and CDR2 sequences are MGHRA and YSYEKL. The CDR3 DNA reads as TGCGCCAGCAGCCAGTGGGACAGGGCCGGAAACACCATATATTTT. This codes for CASSQWDRAGNTIYF.